This is a list of T cell receptor beta chains from one sample in a study of blood T cells in healthy people across ages. MiXCR, applied by TCRdb to the 5' RACE reads, yields one record per CDR3 protein. The data hold 780,000 or so distinct CDR3 sequences, with about 55% observed a single time. Sequences were obtained from blood. The origin of the receptors is a man of 80 years or more in good health. CDR3s include the opening cysteine and the closing phenylalanine or tryptophan. Each record gives: CDR3 DNA, CDR3 protein, J gene, D gene, clone size, V gene. The D gene is left open where the match is weak. Clone sizes are given selectively: once, few, many, or a class where the clone is expanded.

CDR3nt: TGTGCCAGCTCATCCAAGGGTAATGAGCAGTTCTTC; CDR3aa: CASSSKGNEQFF; j_gene: TRBJ2-1; d_gene: -; abundance: -; v_gene: TRBV18
CDR3nt: TGTGCCAGCAGTTTCTATGGGACGGACCAAGAGACCCAGTACTTC; CDR3aa: CASSFYGTDQETQYF; j_gene: TRBJ2-5; d_gene: -; abundance: -; v_gene: TRBV12-3/TRBV12-4
CDR3nt: TGTGCCAGCAGCTTAGGACACCTCGACAGGGTACTTGCCAATCAGCCCCAGCATTTT; CDR3aa: CASSLGHLDRVLANQPQHF; j_gene: TRBJ1-5; d_gene: TRBD1; abundance: few; v_gene: TRBV7-9
CDR3nt: TGTGCCAGCAGTTTAAGTCCCTTACTGGGTTACGAGCAGTACTTC; CDR3aa: CASSLSPLLGYEQYF; j_gene: TRBJ2-7; d_gene: -; abundance: -; v_gene: TRBV28
CDR3nt: TGCAGCGTTGATGGTGGGGAAGGGACCCAGTACTTC; CDR3aa: CSVDGGEGTQYF; j_gene: TRBJ2-5; d_gene: -; abundance: -; v_gene: TRBV29-1
CDR3nt: TGTGCCAGCAGGCCAACAGGGTATGCGGACGAGCAGTACTTC; CDR3aa: CASRPTGYADEQYF; j_gene: TRBJ2-7; d_gene: -; abundance: -; v_gene: TRBV12-3/TRBV12-4
CDR3nt: TGTGCCACCGCGGGACAGAATCAAGAGACCCAGTACTTC; CDR3aa: CATAGQNQETQYF; j_gene: TRBJ2-5; d_gene: -; abundance: -; v_gene: TRBV3-1
CDR3nt: TGTGCCAGCAGTTCCACGGGACGCGCCTACGAGCAGTACTTC; CDR3aa: CASSSTGRAYEQYF; j_gene: TRBJ2-7; d_gene: -; abundance: -; v_gene: TRBV6-5
CDR3nt: TGCAGCGTTGGGCAGGGCGGTGGGAACTATGGCTACACCTTC; CDR3aa: CSVGQGGGNYGYTF; j_gene: TRBJ1-2; d_gene: -; abundance: -; v_gene: TRBV29-1
CDR3nt: TGTGCCAGCAGGTCTAGCGGGAGGGCCTCCGAGCAGTACTTC; CDR3aa: CASRSSGRASEQYF; j_gene: TRBJ2-7; d_gene: TRBD2; abundance: -; v_gene: TRBV27
CDR3nt: TGCGCCAGCAGCTCACAAGGAGGGGGCCGTCCTGGGGAGCAGTTCTTC; CDR3aa: CASSSQGGGRPGEQFF; j_gene: TRBJ2-1; d_gene: -; abundance: -; v_gene: TRBV5-1
CDR3nt: TGTGCCAGCACGAGGACGGCTCCCTCTGGGGCCAACGTCCTGACTTTC; CDR3aa: CASTRTAPSGANVLTF; j_gene: TRBJ2-6; d_gene: -; abundance: -; v_gene: TRBV27
CDR3nt: TGTGCCAGCAGCGCAATCCCGACTAGCAACAATGAGCAGTTCTTC; CDR3aa: CASSAIPTSNNEQFF; j_gene: TRBJ2-1; d_gene: TRBD2; abundance: -; v_gene: TRBV9
CDR3nt: TGTGCCAGCAGTTACGGACGCCGTTACAATGAGCAGTTCTTC; CDR3aa: CASSYGRRYNEQFF; j_gene: TRBJ2-1; d_gene: -; abundance: -; v_gene: TRBV6-5
CDR3nt: TGTGCCAGCAGCTTAGCGTCGGTGGATGAGCAGTACTTC; CDR3aa: CASSLASVDEQYF; j_gene: TRBJ2-5; d_gene: -; abundance: few; v_gene: TRBV7-9
CDR3nt: TGTGCCATCAAACCGGGACAGGGGAAGAGTGGGGCCAACGTCCTGACTTTC; CDR3aa: CAIKPGQGKSGANVLTF; j_gene: TRBJ2-6; d_gene: TRBD1; abundance: -; v_gene: TRBV10-3
CDR3nt: TGTGCCAGCAGGGCTACACGACCTACAGGGGGGAGAGGAGAGACCCAGTACTTC; CDR3aa: CASRATRPTGGRGETQYF; j_gene: TRBJ2-5; d_gene: TRBD1; abundance: -; v_gene: TRBV6-1
CDR3nt: TGCGCCAGCAGTGAGGGGACAGACTACAGATACGCGTATTTT; CDR3aa: CASSEGTDYRYAYF; j_gene: TRBJ2-3; d_gene: TRBD1; abundance: -; v_gene: TRBV10-1
CDR3nt: TGCAGCGTTGACCTGGGGGCTTTCTTT; CDR3aa: CSVDLGAFF; j_gene: TRBJ1-1; d_gene: -; abundance: -; v_gene: TRBV29-1
CDR3nt: TGTGCCAGCAGGTTACAGGGGACCCTAGCCAAAAACATTCAGTACTTC; CDR3aa: CASRLQGTLAKNIQYF; j_gene: TRBJ2-4; d_gene: TRBD1; abundance: once; v_gene: TRBV2
CDR3nt: TGTGCCAGCACCAGGGTTGGGTGGCGAGACGCGTATTTT; CDR3aa: CASTRVGWRDAYF; j_gene: TRBJ2-3; d_gene: -; abundance: -; v_gene: TRBV4-2
CDR3nt: TGTGCCATCACTAACGACTCCTACAATGAGCAGTTCTTC; CDR3aa: CAITNDSYNEQFF; j_gene: TRBJ2-1; d_gene: -; abundance: -; v_gene: TRBV10-3
CDR3nt: TGCAGTGCTTACGACAGGTTTATGAAGACCCAGTACTTC; CDR3aa: CSAYDRFMKTQYF; j_gene: TRBJ2-5; d_gene: -; abundance: -; v_gene: TRBV20-1
CDR3nt: TGTGCCAGCTCACCAGGGTCGGGGGGCCAGTACGAGCAGTACTTC; CDR3aa: CASSPGSGGQYEQYF; j_gene: TRBJ2-7; d_gene: -; abundance: -; v_gene: TRBV18
CDR3nt: TGTGCCAGCAGTGTCGTCAGGGAAGAGACCCAGTACTTC; CDR3aa: CASSVVREETQYF; j_gene: TRBJ2-5; d_gene: -; abundance: -; v_gene: TRBV6-1
CDR3nt: TGTGCCAGCAGTGAAAGTCAGGGGGGGGCCAACGTCCTGACTTTC; CDR3aa: CASSESQGGANVLTF; j_gene: TRBJ2-6; d_gene: -; abundance: -; v_gene: TRBV6-1
CDR3nt: TGTGCCAGCAGTTTTGAGGGCTTGAGTACTGAAGCTTTCTTT; CDR3aa: CASSFEGLSTEAFF; j_gene: TRBJ1-1; d_gene: -; abundance: -; v_gene: TRBV12-3/TRBV12-4
CDR3nt: TGTGCCAGCAGTTTAGCGCTAGGAGGGGCGCGACCCTACAATGAGCAGTTCTTC; CDR3aa: CASSLALGGARPYNEQFF; j_gene: TRBJ2-1; d_gene: -; abundance: -; v_gene: TRBV12-3/TRBV12-4
CDR3nt: TGTGCCAGCAGTCGACAGTTAAATCAGCCCCAGCATTTT; CDR3aa: CASSRQLNQPQHF; j_gene: TRBJ1-5; d_gene: -; abundance: -; v_gene: TRBV2
CDR3nt: TGCAGTGCTCGGGGTATAGAGACCCAGTACTTC; CDR3aa: CSARGIETQYF; j_gene: TRBJ2-5; d_gene: -; abundance: once; v_gene: TRBV20-1
CDR3nt: TGTGCCAGCAGTTTACAGGGCATGTACAATGAGCAGTTCTTC; CDR3aa: CASSLQGMYNEQFF; j_gene: TRBJ2-1; d_gene: -; abundance: -; v_gene: TRBV12-3/TRBV12-4
CDR3nt: TGTGCCAGCAGTGTGACAGGGTACAATGAGCAGTTCTTC; CDR3aa: CASSVTGYNEQFF; j_gene: TRBJ2-1; d_gene: TRBD1; abundance: -; v_gene: TRBV2
CDR3nt: TGTGCCAGTGGCTCGGCTGTCAATGAGCAGTTCTTC; CDR3aa: CASGSAVNEQFF; j_gene: TRBJ2-1; d_gene: -; abundance: few; v_gene: TRBV25-1
CDR3nt: TGCAGTGCTAGAGGGAGACAGACCAATCAGCCCCAGCATTTT; CDR3aa: CSARGRQTNQPQHF; j_gene: TRBJ1-5; d_gene: -; abundance: -; v_gene: TRBV20-1
CDR3nt: TGCAGCGGCACCCGGGACTATAGTAATGAGCAGTTCTTC; CDR3aa: CSGTRDYSNEQFF; j_gene: TRBJ2-1; d_gene: TRBD2; abundance: -; v_gene: TRBV29-1
CDR3nt: TGTGCCAGCAAGTCCGGGACCGCTATCTACGAGCAGTACTTC; CDR3aa: CASKSGTAIYEQYF; j_gene: TRBJ2-7; d_gene: -; abundance: few; v_gene: TRBV6-5
CDR3nt: TGTGCCAGCTCATCACTAAATCTCCGGGACCGAGAGCACAGATACGCGTATTTT; CDR3aa: CASSSLNLRDREHRYAYF; j_gene: TRBJ2-3; d_gene: -; abundance: -; v_gene: TRBV18
CDR3nt: TGCAGTGCTAGAGATCCCGGGCCTGAAGACAATGAGCAGTTCTTC; CDR3aa: CSARDPGPEDNEQFF; j_gene: TRBJ2-1; d_gene: -; abundance: -; v_gene: TRBV20-1
CDR3nt: TGTGCCAGCAGCCTACAGGGAGTAGGGTTTGTAGGCCGGGGTACCGAGCAGTACTTC; CDR3aa: CASSLQGVGFVGRGTEQYF; j_gene: TRBJ2-7; d_gene: -; abundance: once; v_gene: TRBV7-2
CDR3nt: TGTGCCAGCAGTTCTCATGACGGGGGAGGCAGATACGCGTATTTT; CDR3aa: CASSSHDGGGRYAYF; j_gene: TRBJ2-3; d_gene: -; abundance: few; v_gene: TRBV6-6
CDR3nt: TGTGCCAGCAGCTTAGACAGGAACAAAAACATTCAGTACTTC; CDR3aa: CASSLDRNKNIQYF; j_gene: TRBJ2-4; d_gene: -; abundance: once; v_gene: TRBV13
CDR3nt: TGCAGCGTCAGGGACAGGAAGCACTACGAGCAGTACTTC; CDR3aa: CSVRDRKHYEQYF; j_gene: TRBJ2-7; d_gene: TRBD1; abundance: few; v_gene: TRBV29-1
CDR3nt: TGTACCATCAGTGAGTCTGTTGTCTCCCCCGGGGAGCAGTACTTC; CDR3aa: CTISESVVSPGEQYF; j_gene: TRBJ2-7; d_gene: -; abundance: -; v_gene: TRBV10-3
CDR3nt: TGTGCCACCAGTCGACTAGCGGGAGTTAACAATGAGCAGTTCTTC; CDR3aa: CATSRLAGVNNEQFF; j_gene: TRBJ2-1; d_gene: TRBD2; abundance: -; v_gene: TRBV24-1
CDR3nt: TGCAGTGCTAGAAATCCTCGGGGCAGGAATGAGCAGTTCTTC; CDR3aa: CSARNPRGRNEQFF; j_gene: TRBJ2-1; d_gene: -; abundance: -; v_gene: TRBV20-1
CDR3nt: TGTGCCAGCAGCTCACTACGTAGGACTGGAACAGATACGCAGTATTTT; CDR3aa: CASSSLRRTGTDTQYF; j_gene: TRBJ2-3; d_gene: -; abundance: few; v_gene: TRBV7-3
CDR3nt: TGTGCCAGCAGGAAAGCGGGAGCGGGCACAGATACGCAGTATTTT; CDR3aa: CASRKAGAGTDTQYF; j_gene: TRBJ2-3; d_gene: TRBD2; abundance: -; v_gene: TRBV6-1
CDR3nt: TGTGCCAGCAGCTCCCCCGCTTCAGTTACTGAGCAGTTCTTC; CDR3aa: CASSSPASVTEQFF; j_gene: TRBJ2-1; d_gene: -; abundance: -; v_gene: TRBV11-2
CDR3nt: TGCGCCAGCAGCTTGGGGACAAATTCGGTTGGCGGCAATCAGCCCCAGCATTTT; CDR3aa: CASSLGTNSVGGNQPQHF; j_gene: TRBJ1-5; d_gene: -; abundance: -; v_gene: TRBV5-1
CDR3nt: TGCGCCAGCAGCATCCAAGGGACTAGCGGCTCCGGGGAGACCCAGTACTTC; CDR3aa: CASSIQGTSGSGETQYF; j_gene: TRBJ2-5; d_gene: TRBD2; abundance: few; v_gene: TRBV5-1
CDR3nt: TGTGCCAGCAGTTTCTCTAGCAATCAGCCCCAGCATTTT; CDR3aa: CASSFSSNQPQHF; j_gene: TRBJ1-5; d_gene: -; abundance: few; v_gene: TRBV28
CDR3nt: TGTGCCAGCAGCTTAGCGGTAGGGACGGAGCAGTTCTTC; CDR3aa: CASSLAVGTEQFF; j_gene: TRBJ2-1; d_gene: -; abundance: -; v_gene: TRBV7-8
CDR3nt: TGCAGTGCCAAGTGGATCACAGATACGCAGTATTTT; CDR3aa: CSAKWITDTQYF; j_gene: TRBJ2-3; d_gene: -; abundance: few; v_gene: TRBV20-1
CDR3nt: TGTGCCAGCAGAAATCTGGGGGGGGAGACCCAGTACTTC; CDR3aa: CASRNLGGETQYF; j_gene: TRBJ2-5; d_gene: TRBD2; abundance: -; v_gene: TRBV6-5
CDR3nt: TGTGCCAGTGTACAGGGAAGCTCCTATAATTCACCCCTCCACTTT; CDR3aa: CASVQGSSYNSPLHF; j_gene: TRBJ1-6; d_gene: -; abundance: -; v_gene: TRBV2
CDR3nt: TGTGCCAGCAGTACGAGTTTTAACTATGGCTACACCTTC; CDR3aa: CASSTSFNYGYTF; j_gene: TRBJ1-2; d_gene: -; abundance: -; v_gene: TRBV6-5
CDR3nt: TGCAGTGCTAGAGAGGGGGCGTTTTCTAGCGGATCCTACGAACAGTACTTC; CDR3aa: CSAREGAFSSGSYEQYF; j_gene: TRBJ2-7; d_gene: -; abundance: -; v_gene: TRBV20-1